The 30 T cell receptor beta chains below were found in one sample sequenced in a study of blood T cell repertoires in COVID-19. Profiled with immunoSEQ multiplex PCR; TCRdb holds only in-frame clones, not every one. The profile shows about 220,000 clones, less than 90% of them singletons. Sequencing was performed on peripheral blood. All receptors come from a man aged 30 to 39 with active or convalescent COVID-19.

The chain has TRBV28 and TRBJ1-1; TRBD1 is a possible D gene (6 bases). V was shortened by 2 bases and J by 5 bases, with 18 bases between the two germline ends. The CDR3 loop spans 16 amino acids. The germline CDR1 and CDR2 sequences are MDHEN and SYDVKM. In DNA, the CDR3 is TGTGCCAGCAGTTTACTTTCTTTGGGGGCGAAAACTGAAGCTTTCTTT. Amino acids: CASSLLSLGAKTEAFF.

The V and J genes are TRBV3-1 (or the pseudogene TRBV3-2) and TRBJ2-1, with D perhaps matching TRBD2 (6 bases). The CDR3 is 15 residues long. The V gene's germline CDR1 is LGHDT and CDR2 YNNKEL (reference sequence). Trimming shortened V by 4 bases and J by 10 bases, and 20 bases separated the two germline ends. The CDR3 is CASSPLASRIVEQFF. The DNA of the CDR3 is TGTGCCAGCAGCCCTCTAGCGTCACGAATTGTGGAGCAGTTCTTC.

The chain is built from TRBV6-6 and TRBJ1-1, with D possibly being TRBD1 (6 bases). Per the germline V gene, CDR1 is MNHNY and CDR2 is SVGAGI (reference sequence). The CDR3 totals 15 residues. V gave up 2 bases and J gave up 1 base, with 11 bases separating them. CDR3 nucleotides: TGTGCCAGCAGTTACCCCGGGACAAAGAACACTGAAGCTTTCTTT. Encoded protein: CASSYPGTKNTEAFF.

The chain employs TRBV19 and TRBJ2-5; D gene uncertain. The CDR3 covers 15 residues. Trimming left V 5 bases short and J 5 bases short, with 18 bases between. Germline values: CDR1 LNHDA, CDR2 SQIVND (reference sequence). CDR3 in DNA: TGTGCCAGTAGTCGGAGTCCTTTCGAGATCGAGACCCAGTACTTC. As protein: CASSRSPFEIETQYF.

In this sample, this clone turned up many times. This chain uses TRBV9 with TRBJ2-5; tentatively, D is TRBD1 (6 bases). V lost 0 bases, J lost 3 bases, and 15 bases lay in between. Germline CDR1 and CDR2: SGDLS and YYNGEE. The CDR3 totals 16 residues. The CDR3 nucleotides read TGTGCCAGCAGCGTAGGGGGAGTGCAGGGGAAAGAGACCCAGTACTTC. As protein: CASSVGGVQGKETQYF.

V and J are TRBV24-1 and TRBJ2-2; 7 bases agree with TRBD1. The CDR3 covers 16 residues. The trim removed 4 bases at V and 7 bases at J, leaving 11 bases unmatched. CDR1 and CDR2 (germline): KGHDR, SFDVKD. The CDR3 loop is CATSDGQVSGIGELFF. The CDR3 nucleotides are TGTGCCACCAGTGACGGACAGGTTTCAGGGATCGGGGAGCTGTTTTTT.

J is TRBJ2-1 and V is TRBV19; TRBD2 aligns across 11 bases. Germline lookup yields CDR1 LNHDA and CDR2 SQIVND (reference sequence). This CDR3 comprises 14 residues. V lost 10 bases and J lost 5; bases outside the gene matches: 7. In nucleotides, the CDR3 is TGTGCCACCGCGACTAGCGGGGTCAACAATGAGCAGTTCTTC. Translated: CATATSGVNNEQFF. Variable domain in full (rest from reference TRBV19 and TRBJ2-1): DGGITQSPKYLFRKEGQNVTLSCEQNLNHDAMYWYRQDPGQGLRLIYYSQIVNDFQKGDIAEGYSVSREKKESFPLTVTSAQKNPTAFYLCATATSGVNNEQFFGPGTRLTVL.

The chain employs TRBV4-3 and TRBJ1-1; unclear D gene. The CDR3 has 15 residues. The germline V gene encodes CDR1 LGHNA and CDR2 YSLEER. Trimming took 4 bases from V and 0 from J, leaving 12 bases between them. The CDR3 is CASSPRYLLNTEAFF. The CDR3 DNA sequence: TGCGCCAGCAGCCCCAGGTACCTTTTGAACACTGAAGCTTTCTTT.

The genes are TRBV19 and TRBJ2-1; 10 bases match TRBD2. This CDR3 has 15 amino acids. In germline, CDR1 is LNHDA, CDR2 SQIVND (reference sequence). V dropped 3 bases and J dropped 9; count of bases not matched to a gene: 8. DNA of the CDR3: TGTGCCAGTAGTATGTTAACTAGCGGGAACGGTGAGCAGTTCTTC. This codes for CASSMLTSGNGEQFF.

Regarding this clone: Mismatch with germline at one junction end may stem from a read error. The chain is built from TRBV6-1 and TRBJ1-5, with D tentatively TRBD1 (6 bases). Germline V CDR1 and CDR2: MNHNS, SASEGT. The CDR3 runs to 14 residues. CDR3 residues: CASSDNRVSQLQHF. CDR3 in DNA: TGTGCCAGCAGTGACAACAGGGTTAGTCAGCTCCAGCATTTT.

The chain carries TRBV7-2 and TRBJ2-1; 8 bases are a match to TRBD2. Germline CDR1 SGHTA, CDR2 FQGNSA. The ends lost 5 bases at V and 3 bases at J; junction bases unmatched: 6. The CDR3 length is 15 residues. DNA for the CDR3: TGTGCCAGCAGCCGTACACGGGAGGGCTACAATGAGCAGTTCTTC. It codes for CASSRTREGYNEQFF.

This clone came up once. The chain uses TRBV9 and TRBJ1-2; D is uncertain. The CDR3 contains 15 residues. V lost 0 bases, J lost 4 bases, and 13 bases lay in between. Germline V CDR1 and CDR2: SGDLS, YYNGEE. This chain's CDR3 is CASSVGAGLSYGYTF. The CDR3 coding sequence is TGTGCCAGCAGCGTAGGGGCGGGCTTGAGCTATGGCTACACCTTC.

V gene TRBV7-2 combines with J gene TRBJ2-7; weak D call: TRBD2 (5 bases). V shed 3 bases and J shed 5 bases, with 11 bases lying between them. CDR3 size: 13 residues. CDR1 SGHTA and CDR2 FQGNSA come from the germline V gene. The chain's CDR3 is CASSFGVADEQYF. The DNA for the CDR3 is TGTGCCAGCAGCTTCGGGGTTGCGGACGAGCAGTACTTC.

Here the CDR3 reads CASSLAWSGAEAFF. The CDR3 DNA reads as TGTGCCAGCAGCTTAGCGTGGTCCGGGGCTGAAGCTTTCTTT. The chain has TRBV7-2 and TRBJ1-1, with D hard to call. CDR1 is SGHTA and CDR2 is FQGNSA in the germline V gene. V lost 0 bases to trimming and J lost 6 bases, with 11 bases between them. This CDR3 has 14 residues.

This chain connects TRBV19 to TRBJ2-6; D call uncertain. The CDR3 is made up of 16 amino acids. The V gene's germline CDR1 is LNHDA and CDR2 SQIVND (reference sequence). Between the trimmed V and J ends, which lost 3 bases and 2 bases, there was a span of 11 bases. The CDR3 reads CASSIYLSPGANVLTF. The CDR3 DNA reads as TGTGCCAGTAGTATCTATTTGTCTCCTGGGGCCAACGTCCTGACTTTC.

The chain employs TRBV2 and TRBJ2-7; TRBD2 might be the D (5 bases). The CDR3 has 15 amino acids. Germline V CDR1 and CDR2: SNHLY, FYNNEI. Trimming pared 0 bases from V and 2 bases from J, leaving 11 bases between. Here the CDR3 reads CASSEAAVRTYEQYF. In nucleotides, the CDR3 is TGTGCCAGCAGTGAAGCAGCGGTCAGAACCTACGAGCAGTACTTC.

The rearrangement joins TRBV6-2 or TRBV6-3 to TRBJ2-4; the match to TRBD1 covers 8 bases. Per the germline V gene, CDR1 is MNHEY and CDR2 is SVGEGT. J lost 7 bases, V lost 0 bases, and 5 bases had no gene match. The CDR3 is 15 residues long. The CDR3 sequence is CASSYSTGVYNIQYF. Written as DNA, the CDR3 is TGTGCCAGCAGTTACTCGACAGGGGTTTATAACATTCAGTACTTC.

The V and J genes are TRBV28 and TRBJ2-1; TRBD2 matches at 14 bases. J lost 0 bases, V lost 6 bases, and 10 bases had no gene match. Looked up from germline, CDR1 is MDHEN and CDR2 is SYDVKM. This CDR3 spans 19 amino acids. CDR3 sequence reads: CASRSNSGTSGSSYNEQFF. Here the CDR3 DNA reads TGTGCCAGCAGATCGAACTCCGGGACTAGCGGGAGCTCCTACAATGAGCAGTTCTTC.

This clone turned up a few times. This chain connects TRBV19 to TRBJ1-1; the match to TRBD1 covers 8 bases. CDR1 is LNHDA, CDR2 SQIVND, per germline (reference sequence). V shed 4 bases, J shed 3 bases, and the junction held 13 bases outside the gene matches. CDR3 length equals 17 residues. As DNA, the CDR3 is TGTGCCAGTAGTACCTTAACCCACAGGGGGGCAGACACTGAAGCTTTCTTT. Translation: CASSTLTHRGADTEAFF.

The chain recombines TRBV5-1 with TRBJ1-6; the D is unclear. V was cut by 0 bases and J by 7 bases, with 14 bases left in between. The CDR3 extends over 16 amino acids. Germline CDR1 and CDR2: SGHRS and YFSETQ. The CDR3 DNA reads as TGCGCCAGCAGCTTGGGTGATCGAGTACCCAATTCACCCCTCCACTTT. It translates to CASSLGDRVPNSPLHF.

The chain carries TRBV7-2 and TRBJ1-5, with 9 nucleotides matching TRBD1. The CDR3 runs 16 residues. V gave up 5 bases and J gave up 4 bases; unmatched junction bases: 9. Germline V gene data show CDR1 as SGHTA and CDR2 as FQGNSA. DNA for the CDR3: TGTGCCAGCAGCGAAACCGGGACAGGGTGGAATCAGCCCCAGCATTTT. This codes for CASSETGTGWNQPQHF. Full variable domain (remainder filled in from reference TRBV7-2 and TRBJ1-5): GAGVSQSPSNKVTEKGKDVELRCDPISGHTALYWYRQSLGQGLEFLIYFQGNSAPDKSGLPSDRFSAERTGGSVSTLTIQRTQQEDSAVYLCASSETGTGWNQPQHFGDGTRLSIL.

The chain links TRBV4-1 to TRBJ1-1; D is unresolved. The CDR3 runs to 18 residues. The V end was cut by 7 bases, the J end by 0 bases, with 24 bases between. From germline, CDR1 is MGHRA and CDR2 YSYEKL. The CDR3 nucleotides read TGCGCCAGCACCCTATCTCGCCCTCGACATTGGTTGAACACTGAAGCTTTCTTT. Protein: CASTLSRPRHWLNTEAFF.

The J gene is TRBJ1-3, the V gene TRBV6-2 or TRBV6-3; 7 positions match TRBD1. The J segment lost 0 bases and the V segment lost 4 bases, leaving 6 bases of the junction unmatched. Germline CDR1 and CDR2: MNHEY and SVGEGT. The CDR3 contains 16 residues. The CDR3 region has the DNA TGTGCCAGCAGTTTGTCCGGGACAGCCTCTGGAAACACCATATATTTT. This gives the protein CASSLSGTASGNTIYF.

The J gene is TRBJ2-7, the V gene TRBV10-3; 9 bases match TRBD1. Germline CDR1 and CDR2: ENHRY and SYGVKD. This CDR3 has 14 amino acids. J lost 5 bases, V lost 5 bases, and 7 bases had no gene match. The CDR3 loop reads CAISFRDRADEQYF. The CDR3 bases are TGTGCCATCAGTTTCCGGGACAGGGCCGACGAGCAGTACTTC.

This chain links TRBV28 with TRBJ1-5, with a tentative D call TRBD1 (6 bases). The CDR3 is 15 residues long. V lost 6 bases and J 3 bases, leaving 15 bases between the germline ends. Germline V gene lookup returns CDR1 MDHEN and CDR2 SYDVKM. Here the CDR3 DNA reads TGTGCCAGCAGAGCCGGGACACCTTCCAATCAGCCCCAGCATTTT. Protein sequence: CASRAGTPSNQPQHF.

The chain couples TRBV7-2 to TRBJ1-2; no definite D call. Germline V gene lookup returns CDR1 SGHTA and CDR2 FQGNSA. Between the trimmed V and J ends, which lost 4 bases and 8 bases, there was a span of 14 bases. The CDR3 has 13 residues. This chain's CDR3 is CASSSSWRGGYTF. DNA for the CDR3: TGTGCCAGCAGCTCCTCGTGGCGGGGAGGCTACACCTTC.

The chain links TRBV11-2 to TRBJ1-1; maybe TRBD1 (5 bases). V lost 2 bases, J lost 1 base, and 8 bases lay in between. The CDR3 is 14 amino acids. From germline, CDR1 is SGHAT and CDR2 FQNNGV. The CDR3, as DNA: TGTGCCAGCAGCTTATTCGGACAGAACACTGAAGCTTTCTTT. Translation: CASSLFGQNTEAFF.

The genes are TRBV7-9 and TRBJ1-1; a weak D match, TRBD1 (5 bases). Between the trimmed V and J ends, which lost 6 bases and 0 bases, there was a span of 11 bases. The CDR3 sequence is 14 residues long. From germline, CDR1 is SEHNR and CDR2 FQNEAQ (reference sequence). CDR3 residues: CASSLSGMNTEAFF. The CDR3 DNA reads as TGTGCCAGCAGTTTGTCAGGGATGAACACTGAAGCTTTCTTT.

This clone turned up a few times. Written as DNA, the CDR3 is TGTGCCAGCAGCTTTGGAGGGCCCTACAATGAGCAGTTCTTC. Protein: CASSFGGPYNEQFF. The rearrangement joins TRBV7-2 to TRBJ2-1; D might be TRBD2 (6 bases). CDR1 and CDR2 (germline): SGHTA, FQGNSA. This CDR3 is built from 14 residues. Between the trimmed V and J ends, which lost 3 bases and 2 bases, there was a span of 8 bases.

This clone was counted between two and nine times. This rearrangement joins TRBV19 to TRBJ1-2; D not resolved. V was cut by 2 bases and J by 4 bases, with 8 bases left in between. Germline lookup yields CDR1 LNHDA and CDR2 SQIVND (reference sequence). This CDR3 has 13 amino acids. The CDR3 sequence is CASSITESYGYTF. Here the CDR3 DNA reads TGTGCCAGTAGTATAACAGAATCCTATGGCTACACCTTC.